This section outlines one TCR beta chain sequence together with its context. The antigen is not known. The sample originates from a study of memory CD4+ T cells and cytomegalovirus serostatus. Study-level information: This sample comes from healthy Belgian adults, several CMV seropositive, 20 to 25 seronegative. Points from the study as a whole: Suggested: most of the CMV-linked TCR signature lies in CD4+ memory cells.

The germline gives CDR1 SGHRS, CDR2 YFSETQ. The CDR3 contains 14 residues. V was trimmed by 4 bases and J by 7 bases, leaving 17 bases between them. The assay was immunoSEQ multiplex PCR, and TCRdb's table has in-frame clones only and misses some. Counted here are about 75,000 clones, roughly 78% occurring once; the ten biggest clones make up 2% to 3%. The sort gate was single viable CD3+CD4+CD8-CD45RO+ cells for memory CD4+ T cells. CMV serostatus came from serum IgG against pp150, pp28, p38, p52. The source material was memory CD4+ T cells from blood. The V call is TRBV5-1, the J call TRBJ1-2; D possibly corresponds to TRBD1 (6 bases). The TCR comes from an adult in good health and CMV-seropositive. The CDR3 region is CASSAQGQTVGYTF. CDR3 sequence (DNA): TGCGCCAGCAGCGCGCAGGGGCAAACGGTTGGCTACACCTTC.